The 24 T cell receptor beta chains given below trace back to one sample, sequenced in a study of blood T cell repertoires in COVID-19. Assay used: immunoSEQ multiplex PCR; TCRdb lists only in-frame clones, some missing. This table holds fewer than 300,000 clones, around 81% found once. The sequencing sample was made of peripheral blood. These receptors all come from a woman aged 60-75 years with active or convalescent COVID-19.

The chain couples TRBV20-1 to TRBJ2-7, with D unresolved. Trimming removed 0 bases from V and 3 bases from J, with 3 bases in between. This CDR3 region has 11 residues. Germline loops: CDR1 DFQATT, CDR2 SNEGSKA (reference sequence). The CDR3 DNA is TGCAGTGCTAGAGACAGCTACGAGCAGTACTTC. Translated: CSARDSYEQYF.

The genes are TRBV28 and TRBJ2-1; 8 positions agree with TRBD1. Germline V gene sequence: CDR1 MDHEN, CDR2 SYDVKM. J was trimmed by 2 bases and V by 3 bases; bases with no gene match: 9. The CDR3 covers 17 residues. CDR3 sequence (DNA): TGTGCCAGCAGTTTTCCCGACCGGGACAGGACCTACAATGAGCAGTTCTTC. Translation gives CASSFPDRDRTYNEQFF.

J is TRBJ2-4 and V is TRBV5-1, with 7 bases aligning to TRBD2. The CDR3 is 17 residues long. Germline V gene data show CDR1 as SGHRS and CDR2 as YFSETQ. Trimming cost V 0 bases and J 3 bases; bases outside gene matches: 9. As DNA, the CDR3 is TGCGCCAGCAGCTTGGTGGGGGAGGGCGACTTCAAAAACATTCAGTACTTC. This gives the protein CASSLVGEGDFKNIQYF.

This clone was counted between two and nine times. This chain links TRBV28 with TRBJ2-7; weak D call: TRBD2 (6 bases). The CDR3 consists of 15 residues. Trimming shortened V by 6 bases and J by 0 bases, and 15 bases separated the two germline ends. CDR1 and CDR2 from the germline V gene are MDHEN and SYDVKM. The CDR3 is CASSPGLLSSYEQYF. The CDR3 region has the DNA TGTGCCAGCAGCCCGGGACTTTTGAGCTCCTACGAGCAGTACTTC.

CDR3 nucleotide sequence: TGTGCCAGCAGGGAGGACGCAGGCATTGGGAAAGGCCTCCACTTT. Translated: CASREDAGIGKGLHF. This chain connects TRBV2 to TRBJ1-6; D remains unclear. The CDR3 is 15 residues long. In germline, CDR1 is SNHLY, CDR2 FYNNEI. Between the trimmed V and J ends, which lost 6 bases and 15 bases, there was a span of 24 bases.

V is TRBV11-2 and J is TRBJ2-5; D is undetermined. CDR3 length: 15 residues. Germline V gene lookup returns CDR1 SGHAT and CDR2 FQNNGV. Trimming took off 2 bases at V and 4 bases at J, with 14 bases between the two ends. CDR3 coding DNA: TGTGCCAGCAGCTTATCGCCGCGACATGGAGAGACCCAGTACTTC. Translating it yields CASSLSPRHGETQYF.

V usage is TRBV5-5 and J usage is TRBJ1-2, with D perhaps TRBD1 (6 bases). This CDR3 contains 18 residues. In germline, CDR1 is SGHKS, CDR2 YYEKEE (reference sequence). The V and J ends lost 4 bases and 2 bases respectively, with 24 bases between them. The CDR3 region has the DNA TGTGCCAGCAGCCTGGACATGGGGGCGGTGCCCCTAAACTATGGCTACACCTTC. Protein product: CASSLDMGAVPLNYGYTF. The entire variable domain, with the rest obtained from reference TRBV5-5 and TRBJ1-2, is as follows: DAGVTQSPTHLIKTRGQQVTLRCSPISGHKSVSWYQQVLGQGPQFIFQYYEKEERGRGNFPDRFSARQFPNYSSELNVNALLLGDSALYLCASSLDMGAVPLNYGYTFGSGTRLTVV.

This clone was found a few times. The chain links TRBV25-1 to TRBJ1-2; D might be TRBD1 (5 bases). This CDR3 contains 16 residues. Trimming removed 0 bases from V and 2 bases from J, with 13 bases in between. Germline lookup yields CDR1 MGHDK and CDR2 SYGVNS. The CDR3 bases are TGTGCCAGCAGTGAATATCGGGGGGAATCGAACTATGGCTACACCTTC. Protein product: CASSEYRGESNYGYTF.

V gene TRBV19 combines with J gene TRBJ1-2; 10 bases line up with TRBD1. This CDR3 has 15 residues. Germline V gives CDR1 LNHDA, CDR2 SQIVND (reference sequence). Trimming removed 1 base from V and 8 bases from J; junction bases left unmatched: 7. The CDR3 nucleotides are TGTGCCAGTAGTATAGGCCCGACAGGGGGCAAAGGCTACACCTTC. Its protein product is CASSIGPTGGKGYTF.

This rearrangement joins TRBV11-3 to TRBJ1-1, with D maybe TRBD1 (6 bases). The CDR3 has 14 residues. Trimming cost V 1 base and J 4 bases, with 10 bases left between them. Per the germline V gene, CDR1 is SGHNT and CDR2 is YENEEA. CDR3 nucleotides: TGTGCCAGCAGCTTAGGGACAGCCGGCACTGAAGCTTTCTTT. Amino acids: CASSLGTAGTEAFF.

CDR3 amino acids: CASATGGSGEQYF. In nucleotides, the CDR3 is TGCGCCAGCGCTACGGGGGGATCGGGTGAGCAGTACTTC. This chain links TRBV5-1 with TRBJ2-7, with TRBD2 matching over 7 bases. There are 13 residues in the CDR3. The junction had 11 bases not matched to a gene; V was cut back by 7 bases and J by 7 bases. Germline V gene data show CDR1 as SGHRS and CDR2 as YFSETQ. Using reference TRBV5-1 and TRBJ2-7 for the parts outside the CDR3, the full variable domain is KAGVTQTPRYLIKTRGQQVTLSCSPISGHRSVSWYQQTPGQGLQFLFEYFSETQRNKGNFPGRFSGRQFSNSRSEMNVSTLELGDSALYLCASATGGSGEQYFGPGTRLTVT.

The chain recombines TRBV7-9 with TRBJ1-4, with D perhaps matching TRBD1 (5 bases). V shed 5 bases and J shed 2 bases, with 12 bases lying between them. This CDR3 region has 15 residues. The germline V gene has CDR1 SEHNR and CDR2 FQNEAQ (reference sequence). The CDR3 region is CASSLEGVTNEKLFF. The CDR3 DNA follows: TGTGCCAGCAGCCTAGAAGGGGTGACTAATGAAAAACTGTTTTTT.

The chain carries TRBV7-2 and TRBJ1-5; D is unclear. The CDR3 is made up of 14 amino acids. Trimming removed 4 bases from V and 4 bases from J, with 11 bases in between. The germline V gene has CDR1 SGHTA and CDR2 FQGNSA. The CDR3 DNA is TGTGCCAGCAGCTCCAGTGGAGGTAATCAGCCCCAGCATTTT. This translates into CASSSSGGNQPQHF. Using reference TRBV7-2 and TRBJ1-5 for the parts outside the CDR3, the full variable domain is GAGVSQSPSNKVTEKGKDVELRCDPISGHTALYWYRQSLGQGLEFLIYFQGNSAPDKSGLPSDRFSAERTGGSVSTLTIQRTQQEDSAVYLCASSSSGGNQPQHFGDGTRLSIL.

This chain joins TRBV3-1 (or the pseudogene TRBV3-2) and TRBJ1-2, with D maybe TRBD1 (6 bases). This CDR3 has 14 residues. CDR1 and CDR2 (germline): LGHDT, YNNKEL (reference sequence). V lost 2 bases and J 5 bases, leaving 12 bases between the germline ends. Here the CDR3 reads CASSQSRQAYGYTF. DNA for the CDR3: TGTGCCAGCAGCCAATCCCGACAGGCTTATGGCTACACCTTC.

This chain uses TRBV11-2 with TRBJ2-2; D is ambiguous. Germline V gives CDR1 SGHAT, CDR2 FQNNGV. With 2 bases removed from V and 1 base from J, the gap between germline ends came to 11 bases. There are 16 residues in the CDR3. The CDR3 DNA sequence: TGTGCCAGCAGCTTAAACACTCGAGGGAACACCGGGGAGCTGTTTTTT. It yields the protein CASSLNTRGNTGELFF.

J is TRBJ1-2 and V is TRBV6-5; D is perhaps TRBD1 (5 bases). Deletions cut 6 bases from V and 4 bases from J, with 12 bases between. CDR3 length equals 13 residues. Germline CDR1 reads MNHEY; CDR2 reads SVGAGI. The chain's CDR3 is CASSGTSGYGYTF. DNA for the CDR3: TGTGCCAGCAGCGGGACTTCGGGCTATGGCTACACCTTC.

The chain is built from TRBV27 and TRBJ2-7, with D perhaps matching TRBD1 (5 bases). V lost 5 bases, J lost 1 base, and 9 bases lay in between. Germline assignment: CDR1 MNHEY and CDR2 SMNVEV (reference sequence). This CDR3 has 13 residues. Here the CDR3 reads CASSGRVSYEQYF. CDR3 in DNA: TGTGCCAGCAGTGGCAGGGTTTCCTACGAGCAGTACTTC.

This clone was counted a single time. CDR3 sequence (DNA): TGTGCCATCAGTGAGTCCGTAAGGGGTTATGGCTACACCTTC. Residues: CAISESVRGYGYTF. The genes are TRBV10-3 and TRBJ1-2; D possibly corresponds to TRBD1 (5 bases). CDR1 is ENHRY and CDR2 is SYGVKD in the germline V gene. Trimming shortened V by 0 bases and J by 5 bases, and 10 bases separated the two germline ends. The CDR3 extends over 14 amino acids.

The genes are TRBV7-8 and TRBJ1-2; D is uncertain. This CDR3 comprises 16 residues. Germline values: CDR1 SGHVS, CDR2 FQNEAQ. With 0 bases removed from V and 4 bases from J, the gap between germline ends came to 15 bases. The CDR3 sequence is CASSLAGSQLAYGYTF. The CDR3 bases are TGTGCCAGCAGCTTAGCCGGGTCCCAGCTGGCCTATGGCTACACCTTC.

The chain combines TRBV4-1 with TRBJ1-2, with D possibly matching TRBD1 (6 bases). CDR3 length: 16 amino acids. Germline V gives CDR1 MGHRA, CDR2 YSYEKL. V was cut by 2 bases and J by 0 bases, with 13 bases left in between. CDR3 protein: CASSQQGLGSNYGYTF. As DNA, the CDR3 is TGCGCCAGCAGCCAACAGGGGCTCGGCTCTAACTATGGCTACACCTTC.

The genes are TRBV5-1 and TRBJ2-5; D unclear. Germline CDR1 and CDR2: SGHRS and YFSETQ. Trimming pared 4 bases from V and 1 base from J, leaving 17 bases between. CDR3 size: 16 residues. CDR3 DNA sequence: TGCGCCAGCAGCCCGAGTCCCCTCGGGTCCCAAGAGACCCAGTACTTC. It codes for CASSPSPLGSQETQYF.

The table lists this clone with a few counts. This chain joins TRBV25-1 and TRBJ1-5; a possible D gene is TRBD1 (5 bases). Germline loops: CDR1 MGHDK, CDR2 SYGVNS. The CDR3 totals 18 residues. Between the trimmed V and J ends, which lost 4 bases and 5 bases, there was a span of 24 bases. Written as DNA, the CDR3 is TGTGCCAGCAGTGCGCCGGGACTGCTGGGTTCTGGGGATCAGCCCCAGCATTTT. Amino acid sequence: CASSAPGLLGSGDQPQHF.

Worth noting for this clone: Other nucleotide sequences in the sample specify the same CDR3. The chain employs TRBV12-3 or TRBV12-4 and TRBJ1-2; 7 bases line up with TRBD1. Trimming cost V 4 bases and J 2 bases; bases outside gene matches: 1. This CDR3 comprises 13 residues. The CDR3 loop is CASSSTGNYGYTF. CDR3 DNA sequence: TGTGCCAGCAGTTCGACAGGGAACTATGGCTACACCTTC.

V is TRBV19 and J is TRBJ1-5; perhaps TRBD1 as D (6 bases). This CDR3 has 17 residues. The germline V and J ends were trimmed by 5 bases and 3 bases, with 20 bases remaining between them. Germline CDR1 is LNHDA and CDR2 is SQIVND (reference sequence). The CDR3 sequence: CASSPGTDRTYNQPQHF. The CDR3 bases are TGTGCCAGTAGTCCAGGGACCGACAGGACCTACAATCAGCCCCAGCATTTT.